The 8 T cell receptor beta chains listed next were all sequenced from one sample in a study of post-analysis software for immune sequencing data. Overall study findings and caveats: Roughly 5 TRBV segments, TRBV5-6, TRBV5-1 and TRBV20-1 among them, were found more frequent in patients than controls.

Carried by the TCR beta cDNA libraries were unique molecular identifiers. MiXCR was run by TCRdb on the PCR reads, yielding one entry per CDR3 protein. The sample lists about 800,000 distinct CDR3 sequences, 30% occurring once. For these TCRs, the target antigens are not known. Source material: blood. These receptor sequences come from a girl aged 10-17 years with multiple sclerosis.

This clonotype was seen more than once but under ten times. The chain joins TRBV11-2 to TRBJ1-1; 7 nucleotides line up with TRBD1. This CDR3 contains 13 residues. Germline lookup yields CDR1 SGHAT and CDR2 FQNNGV. V shed 8 bases, J shed 3 bases, and the junction held 6 bases outside the gene matches. CDR3 loop: CASRRGSDTEAFF. CDR3 DNA: TGTGCCAGCCGCAGGGGGAGTGACACTGAAGCTTTCTTT.

This clonotype was seen a handful of times. The CDR3 spells CAIRTDRASDTQYF. The CDR3 DNA follows: TGTGCCATCAGGACCGACAGGGCGTCAGATACGCAGTATTTT. The chain employs TRBV10-3 and TRBJ2-3, with 7 nucleotides matching TRBD1. The V gene's germline CDR1 is ENHRY and CDR2 SYGVKD. The V segment lost 6 bases and the J segment 4 bases; nucleotides outside the gene matches: 7. The CDR3 is 14 amino acids.

This clonotype was observed a handful of times. The V gene is TRBV24-1, the J gene TRBJ2-1; D not resolved. The germline CDR1 and CDR2 sequences are KGHDR and SFDVKD. The CDR3 loop spans 16 amino acids. Trimming took 4 bases from V and 5 from J, leaving 17 bases between them. CDR3 coding DNA: TGTGCCACCAGTGACCCCCCGCGGTTTGGGGACAATGAGCAGTTCTTC. Translation gives CATSDPPRFGDNEQFF.

The chain employs TRBV10-3 and TRBJ2-3; 10 bases are a match to TRBD2. The CDR3 totals 14 residues. The V and J ends lost 5 bases and 5 bases, in that order; junction bases with no gene match: 4. Germline CDR1 and CDR2: ENHRY and SYGVKD. The CDR3 bases are TGTGCCATCAGTCCAGCGGGGGGGGTAGATACGCAGTATTTT. Protein sequence: CAISPAGGVDTQYF.

The gene calls are TRBV6-2 or TRBV6-3 and TRBJ2-1, with 10 bases identical to TRBD2. Germline CDR1 is MNHEY and CDR2 is SVGEGT. The V and J ends lost 6 bases and 4 bases, in that order; junction bases with no gene match: 9. The CDR3 totals 16 residues. CDR3 nucleotide sequence: TGTGCCAGCAGCGATCGGACTAGCGGAACTTACAATGAGCAGTTCTTC. Translated, it gives CASSDRTSGTYNEQFF.

Worth noting for this clonotype: The junction differs from germline at one of its ends, possibly a read error. The chain has TRBV6-5 and TRBJ1-2; 9 nucleotides line up with TRBD1. The CDR3 consists of 14 residues. CDR1 is MNHEY and CDR2 is SVGAGI in the germline V gene. CDR3 in amino acids: CTSSPGQGRFSYTF. DNA for the CDR3: TGTACCAGCAGCCCCGGACAGGGGCGGTTTAGCTACACCTTC.

This chain uses TRBV9 with TRBJ1-1; 7 bases are shared with TRBD1. CDR1 is SGDLS and CDR2 is YYNGEE in the germline V gene. V shed 0 bases, J shed 4 bases, and the junction held 6 bases outside the gene matches. The CDR3 consists of 15 residues. CDR3 in DNA: TGTGCCAGCAGCGTAGCACAGGGGAGGGGCACTGAAGCTTTCTTT. It encodes CASSVAQGRGTEAFF.

This clonotype showed up just a few times. The chain uses TRBV29-1 and TRBJ1-1; a possible D gene is TRBD1 (5 bases). Per germline, CDR1 SQVTM and CDR2 ANQGSEA. This CDR3 spans 14 amino acids. V lost 0 bases and J lost 1, with 9 bases in between. The CDR3: CSVEDGHANTEAFF. CDR3 nucleotides: TGCAGCGTTGAAGACGGACACGCGAACACTGAAGCTTTCTTT.